The 32 T cell receptor beta chains below all came from one sample that was sequenced in a study of cytomegalovirus exposure and HLA in healthy donors. Both 60 Vbeta primers and 13 Jbeta primers went into the PCR. Using immunoSEQ multiplex PCR, the repertoire was profiled, and TCRdb retains in-frame clones only, with some absent. The data hold about 120,000 clones, with roughly three quarters observed a single time. The specimen sequenced was PBMCs. The receptors were sampled from a woman younger than 30 in good health and CMV-seropositive.

The chain links TRBV9 to TRBJ2-7; 8 bases match TRBD1. J lost 0 bases, V lost 3 bases, and 2 bases had no gene match. The germline gives CDR1 SGDLS, CDR2 YYNGEE. The CDR3 is 14 amino acids. CDR3 sequence (DNA): TGTGCCAGCAGCGGGACAGGGAACTCCTACGAGCAGTACTTC. Residues: CASSGTGNSYEQYF.

The genes are TRBV2 and TRBJ2-1, with D possibly being TRBD2 (6 bases). The CDR3 covers 12 residues. CDR1 is SNHLY, CDR2 FYNNEI, per germline. V lost 5 bases and J lost 6, with 8 bases in between. CDR3 amino acids: CASSLSGNEQFF. Written as DNA, the CDR3 is TGTGCCAGCAGTCTTAGCGGCAATGAGCAGTTCTTC.

Concerning this clone: One junction end disagrees with the germline gene, perhaps due to a read error. This rearrangement joins TRBV2 to TRBJ1-1, with no clear D. The CDR3 is made up of 11 amino acids. Germline loops: CDR1 SNHLY, CDR2 FYNNEI. The CDR3 coding sequence is TGTGCCAGCAGTGAAGATTTCGAGGCGGTCTTT. It yields the protein CASSEDFEAVF.

This clone was seen only a few times. V gene TRBV6-5 combines with J gene TRBJ1-3; no clear D gene. Germline V gene data show CDR1 as MNHEY and CDR2 as SVGAGI. The CDR3 runs to 14 residues. V lost 5 bases and J lost 4, with 12 bases in between. The CDR3 nucleotides are TGTGCCAGCAGTGTAAGCTTTCAAGGAAACACCATATATTTT. It specifies CASSVSFQGNTIYF.

The V and J genes are TRBV7-9 and TRBJ2-7, with 7 bases matching TRBD2. The junction had 6 bases not matched to a gene; V was cut back by 2 bases and J by 2 bases. This CDR3 spans 15 amino acids. Germline lookup yields CDR1 SEHNR and CDR2 FQNEAQ (reference sequence). This CDR3 is CASSLLPGLTYEQYF. The CDR3 bases are TGTGCCAGCAGCTTACTCCCGGGACTAACCTACGAGCAGTACTTC.

This clone was found once. The chain recombines TRBV5-4 with TRBJ1-1; tentatively, D is TRBD1 (5 bases). There are 15 residues in the CDR3. Trimming took off 1 base at V and 0 bases at J, with 10 bases between the two ends. Per germline, CDR1 SGHNT and CDR2 YYREEE (reference sequence). CDR3 nucleotide sequence: TGTGCCAGCAGCTTGAAACAGGTGTTGAACACTGAAGCTTTCTTT. Translated: CASSLKQVLNTEAFF.

This clone was seen only a few times. The chain uses TRBV15 and TRBJ1-5, with D maybe TRBD1 (5 bases). This CDR3 contains 15 residues. Germline loops: CDR1 LNHNV, CDR2 YYDKDF (reference sequence). The germline V and J ends were trimmed by 5 bases and 6 bases, with 17 bases remaining between them. The CDR3 DNA is TGTGCCACCAGCGATTTATGGCAGGGAAGTCAGCCCCAGCATTTT. Translation: CATSDLWQGSQPQHF.

This chain uses TRBV4-1 with TRBJ2-5; D may be TRBD1 (6 bases). The J call is uncertain, as TRBJ2-7 better fits the DNA end. The germline V gene encodes CDR1 MGHRA and CDR2 YSYEKL. CDR3 length: 13 residues. The CDR3 bases are TGCGCCAGCAGCCAGCTACGGACAGTCGAGCAGTACTTC. Translated, it gives CASSQLRTVEQYF.

The chain recombines TRBV30 with TRBJ2-5; 12 bases map to TRBD1. Looked up from germline, CDR1 is GTSNPN and CDR2 is SVGIG (reference sequence). V trimming: 8 bases; J trimming: 0 bases; junction bases outside the gene matches: 13. The CDR3 extends over 17 amino acids. Written as DNA, the CDR3 is TGTGCCCGGGGTATGGGGACAGGGGGCGCTTACCAAGAGACCCAGTACTTC. Amino acids: CARGMGTGGAYQETQYF.

The V and J genes are TRBV7-9 and TRBJ2-3; D call uncertain. CDR1 and CDR2 from the germline V gene are SEHNR and FQNEAQ (reference sequence). V shed 3 bases and J shed 6 bases, with 16 bases lying between them. This CDR3 contains 15 residues. In DNA form, the CDR3 reads TGTGCCAGCAGCTTTTCTGTCGATCCGAGGGATACGCAGTATTTT. This gives the protein CASSFSVDPRDTQYF.

Concerning this clone: Relative to the germline gene, one junction end is altered; a read error may explain this. The CDR3 DNA sequence: TGTGCTAGCAGCTTAGATGCGGGAGACGAGCAGTACTTC. Translating it yields CASSLDAGDEQYF. The chain links TRBV7-7 to TRBJ2-7; the match to TRBD2 covers 7 bases. CDR3 size: 13 residues. CDR1 and CDR2 from the germline V gene are SSHAT and FNYEAQ (reference sequence).

The chain uses TRBV2 and TRBJ2-5; 8 bases agree with TRBD1. This CDR3 contains 15 residues. The germline V gene has CDR1 SNHLY and CDR2 FYNNEI. The ends lost 2 bases at V and 5 bases at J; junction bases unmatched: 7. The CDR3 DNA reads as TGTGCCAGCAGTGAACCGAGGACAGGGAGGGAGACCCAGTACTTC. Residues: CASSEPRTGRETQYF.

This clone was seen only a few times. This chain uses TRBV4-2 with TRBJ1-2, with D maybe TRBD1 (5 bases). Germline V gene data show CDR1 as LGHNA and CDR2 as YNFKEQ. V lost 1 base and J 4 bases, leaving 13 bases between the germline ends. This CDR3 is 15 amino acids long. CDR3 loop: CASSQALDRGYGYTF. CDR3 in DNA: TGTGCCAGCAGCCAAGCCCTAGACAGAGGCTATGGCTACACCTTC.

For the CDR3, the DNA is TGTGCCAGCAGTGATTTGACAGGGGGCCAAGAGACCCAGTACTTC. Amino acid sequence: CASSDLTGGQETQYF. The chain recombines TRBV2 with TRBJ2-5, with TRBD1 matching 9 bases. This CDR3 has 15 residues. Unmatched junction bases numbered 3, after V lost 3 bases and J lost 1 base. Germline CDR1 and CDR2: SNHLY and FYNNEI.

Turning to this clone: Germline is not matched at one junction end, which may reflect a read error. Written as DNA, the CDR3 is TGTGCCGGGGACAGGCTGACCTATGGCCACACCTTC. Its protein product is CAGDRLTYGHTF. This chain uses TRBV30 with TRBJ1-2; 8 nucleotides agree with TRBD1. Germline assignment: CDR1 GTSNPN and CDR2 SVGIG (reference sequence). The CDR3 totals 12 residues.

V and J are TRBV28 and TRBJ2-1; 11 bases match TRBD2. Trimming cost V 7 bases and J 5 bases; bases outside gene matches: 10. Looked up from germline, CDR1 is MDHEN and CDR2 is SYDVKM. The CDR3 spans 16 residues. In nucleotides, the CDR3 is TGTGCCAGCACCCTCCCTAGCGGGAGGTCCCACAATGAGCAGTTCTTC. It yields the protein CASTLPSGRSHNEQFF. The full variable domain, with the rest looked up from reference TRBV28 and TRBJ2-1, is DVKVTQSSRYLVKRTGEKVFLECVQDMDHENMFWYRQDPGLGLRLIYFSYDVKMKEKGDIPEGYSVSREKKERFSLILESASTNQTSMYLCASTLPSGRSHNEQFFGPGTRLTVL.

This sequence joins TRBV5-1 and TRBJ1-5; D remains unclear. V gave up 1 base and J gave up 5 bases, with 10 bases separating them. CDR1 is SGHRS and CDR2 is YFSETQ in the germline V gene. This CDR3 is built from 14 residues. The CDR3 loop reads CASSLSFGDQPQHF. Written as DNA, the CDR3 is TGCGCCAGCAGCTTGTCGTTCGGGGATCAGCCCCAGCATTTT.

The rearrangement links TRBV10-3 to TRBJ1-1; TRBD1 might be the D (5 bases). The CDR3 covers 12 residues. Looked up from germline, CDR1 is ENHRY and CDR2 is SYGVKD. With 7 bases removed from V and 1 base from J, the gap between germline ends came to 7 bases. The CDR3: CAIKTANTEAFF. Here the CDR3 DNA reads TGTGCCATCAAGACAGCGAACACTGAAGCTTTCTTT.

As for this clone: This specimen includes other DNA sequences encoding the same CDR3. The V and J genes are TRBV6-5 and TRBJ1-2; a weak D match, TRBD1 (6 bases). This CDR3 has 12 residues. The germline V gene has CDR1 MNHEY and CDR2 SVGAGI. The ends were cut back, 6 bases at V and 8 bases at J, with 13 bases in the middle. The CDR3 DNA is TGTGCCAGCAGAGAACAGGGATTCGGCTACACCTTC. Amino acid sequence: CASREQGFGYTF.

The chain has TRBV28 and TRBJ2-1; D not resolved. Germline CDR1 MDHEN, CDR2 SYDVKM. CDR3 length: 11 residues. V was clipped by 7 bases and J by 7 bases, with 8 bases between them. This CDR3 reads CASKAPNEQFF. The CDR3 coding sequence is TGTGCCAGCAAAGCACCAAATGAGCAGTTCTTC.

V usage is TRBV4-1 and J usage is TRBJ2-7; tentatively, D is TRBD1 (5 bases). The germline gives CDR1 MGHRA, CDR2 YSYEKL. The CDR3 extends over 13 amino acids. Trimming stripped 4 bases from V and 6 bases from J, with 13 bases between. The CDR3 DNA reads as TGCGCCAGCAGCCTCCTAAGTCAGGGCGAGCAGTACTTC. This translates into CASSLLSQGEQYF.

The sample holds a few counts of this clone. This chain links TRBV7-2 with TRBJ2-3; 10 nucleotides line up with TRBD2. Looked up from germline, CDR1 is SGHTA and CDR2 is FQGNSA. This CDR3 comprises 16 residues. J was trimmed by 4 bases and V by 2 bases; bases with no gene match: 6. This CDR3 reads CASSLIVAGGSDTQYF. The CDR3 DNA reads as TGTGCCAGCAGCTTAATCGTAGCGGGAGGATCAGATACGCAGTATTTT.

The rearrangement links TRBV28 to TRBJ1-1; possibly TRBD1 for D (6 bases). The CDR3 is made up of 14 amino acids. Trimming left V 2 bases short and J 5 bases short, with 12 bases between. Germline-derived CDR1 and CDR2 are MDHEN and SYDVKM. In nucleotides, the CDR3 is TGTGCCAGCAGTTTAAGAGGGGGGGTAACTGAAGCTTTCTTT. This sequence encodes CASSLRGGVTEAFF.

The chain joins TRBV5-4 to TRBJ2-5; D possibly corresponds to TRBD2 (6 bases). Germline lookup yields CDR1 SGHNT and CDR2 YYREEE (reference sequence). This CDR3 region has 15 residues. The V end lost 2 bases, the J end lost 4 bases, and 15 bases lay between the germline ends. Here the CDR3 reads CASSFETGEGETQYF. Here the CDR3 DNA reads TGTGCCAGCAGCTTTGAGACGGGAGAAGGAGAGACCCAGTACTTC.

V gene TRBV5-4 combines with J gene TRBJ2-5; TRBD2 is a possible D gene (6 bases). This CDR3 is built from 14 residues. Germline CDR1 SGHNT, CDR2 YYREEE (reference sequence). With 4 bases removed from V and 2 bases from J, the gap between germline ends came to 12 bases. CDR3: CASSPRDFQETQYF. CDR3 DNA: TGTGCCAGCAGCCCCCGGGACTTTCAAGAGACCCAGTACTTC.

V and J are TRBV30 and TRBJ2-5, with 8 bases matching TRBD2. Germline V gene data show CDR1 as GTSNPN and CDR2 as SVGIG (reference sequence). V gave up 3 bases and J gave up 2 bases; unmatched junction bases: 8. The CDR3 is made up of 15 amino acids. The CDR3 region is CAWSPGGAGQETQYF. As DNA, the CDR3 is TGTGCCTGGAGCCCCGGGGGGGCAGGGCAAGAGACCCAGTACTTC.

This rearrangement joins TRBV19 to TRBJ2-2, with 7 nucleotides matching TRBD2. This CDR3 comprises 15 residues. Germline V gives CDR1 LNHDA, CDR2 SQIVND (reference sequence). J was trimmed by 13 bases and V by 5 bases; bases with no gene match: 16. The CDR3: CASSVLNSGGMGLFF. The CDR3 DNA is TGTGCCAGTAGTGTACTGAATTCCGGGGGGATGGGGCTGTTTTTT.

J is TRBJ2-1 and V is TRBV6-5, with 7 bases aligning to TRBD1. The CDR3 spans 13 residues. The germline CDR1 and CDR2 sequences are MNHEY and SVGAGI. The V and J ends lost 5 bases and 7 bases, in that order; junction bases with no gene match: 5. CDR3 nucleotide sequence: TGTGCCAGCAGTCCGGGACAGCTTAATGAGCAGTTCTTC. It translates to CASSPGQLNEQFF.

The CDR3 bases are TGCAGCGTTGTTCAACTAGGAGTGGGAGAGACCCAGTACTTC. Translating it yields CSVVQLGVGETQYF. V is TRBV29-1 and J is TRBJ2-5; D is possibly TRBD2 (5 bases). Trimming removed 4 bases at V and 4 bases at J, with 16 bases between. The CDR3 runs to 14 residues. Germline V lookup: CDR1 SQVTM, CDR2 ANQGSEA.

The chain carries TRBV2 and TRBJ1-5; D not resolved. The CDR3 sequence is 13 residues long. With 6 bases removed from V and 4 bases from J, the gap between germline ends came to 10 bases. Germline assignment: CDR1 SNHLY and CDR2 FYNNEI. The CDR3 coding sequence is TGTGCCAGCAGCCCCACAGAGAATCAGCCCCAGCATTTT. Amino acids: CASSPTENQPQHF.

The chain recombines TRBV5-1 with TRBJ2-7; 10 bases fit TRBD1. The CDR3 is 14 amino acids. The ends lost 2 bases at V and 4 bases at J; junction bases unmatched: 3. Germline-derived CDR1 and CDR2 are SGHRS and YFSETQ. The CDR3 reads CASSFPGQGYEQYF. The CDR3 region has the DNA TGCGCCAGCAGCTTCCCGGGACAGGGGTACGAGCAGTACTTC.

This clone has only a few counts. The chain links TRBV19 to TRBJ2-7; a weak D match, TRBD1 (6 bases). Trimming removed 1 base at V and 3 bases at J, with 10 bases between. The CDR3 is 14 amino acids. Germline lookup yields CDR1 LNHDA and CDR2 SQIVND (reference sequence). CDR3 sequence (DNA): TGTGCCAGTAGTATAGCCTCGGACAGCTACGAGCAGTACTTC. This sequence encodes CASSIASDSYEQYF.